This T cell receptor beta chain emerged from a study of blood T cell repertoires in COVID-19. The germline V and J ends were trimmed by 4 bases and 0 bases, with 10 bases remaining between them. Germline lookup yields CDR1 SGHTA and CDR2 FQGNSA. The CDR3 consists of 15 residues. As handled by the study authors: Amplification from reference gene primers served as the basis for estimated nucleated cell counts. TCRdb's copy holds only in-frame clones and misses some; the assay was immunoSEQ multiplex PCR. The V and J calls and clone size are taken from that table; D and trimming were inferred from the DNA. The repertoire holds around 250,000 clones, approximately 85% seen once, with about 5.1% in the top ten.

The rearrangement uses TRBV7-2 and TRBJ1-5, with D uncertain. Sequences were obtained from peripheral blood. The sequence was obtained from a man aged 45-65 years with active or convalescent COVID-19. The CDR3 loop is CASSWWADSNQPQHF. The CDR3 coding sequence is TGTGCCAGCAGCTGGTGGGCTGATAGCAATCAGCCCCAGCATTTT.